This T cell receptor beta chain was recorded in a study of T-cell memory formation after mild COVID-19. TCRdb reprocessed the 5' RACE reads via MiXCR and lists one record per CDR3 protein. The data hold 260,000 or so distinct CDR3 sequences, with around 17% observed a single time. V gave up 3 bases and J gave up 8 bases, with 11 bases separating them. CDR1 and CDR2 from the germline V gene are WNHNN and SYGVQD (reference sequence). The CDR3 length is 13 residues. The sample was PBMCs or a T cell subset sorted from them (not recorded which). This sequence joins TRBV10-1 and TRBJ2-1; D is possibly TRBD2 (7 bases). The receptor was derived from a man younger than 35 who had mild COVID-19 (a few samples of this study predate the infection). Cell type and time point are not known. CDR3 loop: CASSEGGADEQFF. The CDR3 coding sequence is TGCGCCAGCAGTGAAGGGGGGGCAGATGAGCAGTTCTTC.